The source of this T cell receptor beta chain is a study of blood T cells in healthy people across ages. With 3 bases removed from V and 4 bases from J, the gap between germline ends came to 20 bases. Germline V gene sequence: CDR1 MGHRA, CDR2 YSYEKL. This CDR3 comprises 17 residues. Combining a sample-barcoded 5' primer with a J-beta primer mix, a second PCR ran for roughly 7 to 12 cycles. MiXCR, applied by TCRdb to the 5' RACE reads, yields one record per CDR3 protein. The table lists some 1.5 million distinct CDR3 sequences, approximately 30% of them singletons. This clonotype occurred a few times.

The clonotype was recovered from a woman aged 25-40 years in good health. The sample taken for sequencing was blood. The chain recombines TRBV4-1 with TRBJ2-3, with D unresolved. DNA for the CDR3: TGCGCCAGCAGCCAGGCCTCTCTTGGGGAATTGTCAGATACGCAGTATTTT. This gives the protein CASSQASLGELSDTQYF.